This record covers a single T cell receptor beta chain. Antigen unknown. Profiling that covered TCR beta VDJ and CDR3 relied on genomic DNA as its template. TCRdb reanalysed the reads using MiXCR and keeps one entry per CDR3 protein. The data hold fewer than 250,000 distinct CDR3 sequences, with 47% observed a single time. The length of the CDR3 is 16 residues. CDR1 and CDR2 from the germline V gene are WSHSY and SAAADI. J gave up 6 bases and V 3 bases, and 13 bases lay outside the gene matches. Those patients picked for sequencing had displayed CD8+CD57+ cell expansion on flow cytometry. The data stem from a study of CD8+CD57+ T cells in acquired aplastic anemia. Points from the study as a whole: Levels of CD8+ Simpson's diversity were not significantly distinct in patients versus controls.

This clonotype originated in a human donor with aplastic anemia. This chain uses TRBV10-2 with TRBJ2-7; the match to TRBD2 covers 8 bases. Material: sorted CD4+, CD8+, or CD8+CD57+ T cells (not recorded which) from PBMCs. As DNA, the CDR3 is TGCGCCAGCAGTGATAGTTGGAGCGGGGGCATCAGCGAGCAGTACTTC. The encoded protein is CASSDSWSGGISEQYF.